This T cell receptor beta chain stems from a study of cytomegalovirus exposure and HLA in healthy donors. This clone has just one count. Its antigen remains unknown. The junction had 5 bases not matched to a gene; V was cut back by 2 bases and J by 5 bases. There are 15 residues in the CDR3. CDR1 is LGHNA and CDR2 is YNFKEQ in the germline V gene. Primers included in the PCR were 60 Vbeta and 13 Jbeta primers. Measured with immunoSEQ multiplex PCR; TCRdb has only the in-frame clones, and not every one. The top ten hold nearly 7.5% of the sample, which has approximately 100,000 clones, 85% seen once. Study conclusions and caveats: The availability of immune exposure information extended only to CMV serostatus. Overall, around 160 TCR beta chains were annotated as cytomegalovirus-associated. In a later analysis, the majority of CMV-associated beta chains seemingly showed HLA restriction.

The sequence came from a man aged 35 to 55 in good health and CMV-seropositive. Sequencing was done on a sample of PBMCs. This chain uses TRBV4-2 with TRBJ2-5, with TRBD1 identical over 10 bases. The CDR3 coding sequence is TGTGCCAGCAGCCAAAGAGGGGGACAGGGGGAGACCCAGTACTTC. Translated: CASSQRGGQGETQYF.